Below, 24 T cell receptor beta chains from the same sample are listed, as sequenced in a study of CXCR3-negative and CXCR3-positive naive CD8 T cells. Overall study results and limits: The TRB CDR3s that CXCR3-positive naive cells carried were more hydrophobic than those of CXCR3-negative naive cells.

cDNA libraries for TRB were generated by 5' RACE incorporating UMI labels. From its re-call of the 5' RACE reads, TCRdb lists each CDR3 protein once, without DNA. The table for this sample gives about 5,500 distinct CDR3 sequences. Their antigens are not known. The sequenced sample was naive CXCR3+ CD8+ T cells from blood. Described subset: CD45RO-CCR7+CD27+CD95- naive CD8+ T cells expressing CXCR3 (TNR3+). These receptors came from a human donor in good health. Some clones in this sample may be carry-over from other donors' samples.

The CDR3 sequence is CASSQDGQGAGYTF. The chain recombines TRBV4-2 with TRBJ1-2; TCRdb lists TRBD1, though no DNA is available to test this call. Germline V gives CDR1 LGHNA, CDR2 YNFKEQ. The CDR3 covers 14 residues.

Frequency places this clonotype as medium-sized. V gene TRBV20-1 combines with J gene TRBJ2-7; the TCRdb D gene call, TRBD2, has no DNA to confirm it. The V gene's germline CDR1 is DFQATT and CDR2 SNEGSKA (reference sequence). The CDR3 contains 13 residues. The CDR3: CSAMGTSSYEQYF.

This clonotype registers medium-sized by frequency. The rearrangement links TRBV15 to TRBJ2-1; lacking DNA, the TRBD1 call made by TCRdb goes unchecked. Germline CDR1 and CDR2: LNHNV and YYDKDF (reference sequence). The length of the CDR3 is 15 residues. The CDR3 spells CATSRDAPTTNEQFF.

The CDR3 spells CASRPPGQGLLPRSYEQYF. J is TRBJ2-7 and V is TRBV7-9; TCRdb indicates TRBD1, and absent DNA this call remains unverified. The CDR3 runs to 19 residues. Germline assignment: CDR1 SEHNR and CDR2 FQNEAQ (reference sequence). Using reference TRBV7-9 and TRBJ2-7 for the parts outside the CDR3, the full variable domain is DTGVSQNPRHKITKRGQNVTFRCDPISEHNRLYWYRQTLGQGPEFLTYFQNEAQLEKSRLLSDRFSAERPKGSFSTLEIQRTEQGDSAMYLCASRPPGQGLLPRSYEQYFGPGTRLTVT.

The chain is built from TRBV21-1 and TRBJ1-1. TRBV21-1 is a known pseudogene. CDR3 length: 11 amino acids. This CDR3 reads CASSKGGEAFF.

According to its frequency, this clonotype is medium-sized (0.01 to 0.1%). The gene calls are TRBV29-1 and TRBJ2-1; there is no DNA to check the TCRdb D call of TRBD1. CDR1 SQVTM and CDR2 ANQGSEA come from the germline V gene. The CDR3 spans 14 residues. This CDR3 reads CSVEGGNTYNEQFF.

This clonotype is deemed medium-sized by its frequency. The chain employs TRBV12-3 or TRBV12-4 and TRBJ2-5; TCRdb returns TRBD1, unconfirmable since there is no DNA. The CDR3 runs 16 residues. CDR3 sequence: CASRGVPGQTQETQYF.

This chain connects TRBV6-6 to TRBJ2-1; TCRdb's D call, TRBD1, is unchecked because there is no DNA. The CDR3 loop spans 17 amino acids. Germline CDR1 reads MNHNY; CDR2 reads SVGAGI (reference sequence). The CDR3: CASSYSNSGTPYNEQFF.

This clonotype is classed as medium-sized by frequency. The rearrangement joins TRBV4-3 to TRBJ1-2; there is no DNA to check the TCRdb D call of TRBD1. The CDR3 spans 14 residues. Germline CDR1 LGHNA, CDR2 YSLEER. The CDR3 here is CASSPGGGLWSYTF.

The rearrangement uses TRBV10-3 and TRBJ1-2; the D call of TRBD1 rests on TCRdb alone, since no DNA is present to check it. Germline loops: CDR1 ENHRY, CDR2 SYGVKD. The CDR3 has 15 residues. The CDR3 loop reads CAISVGPGTNYGYTF.

The chain links TRBV5-1 to TRBJ1-1; TCRdb reports TRBD1, a call that lacks DNA to check it against. From germline, CDR1 is SGHRS and CDR2 YFSETQ. The CDR3 length is 15 residues. This CDR3 reads CASSLEGTVWTEAFF.

This clonotype is classed as medium-sized (0.01 to 0.1%) by frequency. This chain joins TRBV20-1 and TRBJ1-2; TCRdb gives TRBD1 as the D gene, but with no DNA this cannot be confirmed. Germline-derived CDR1 and CDR2 are DFQATT and SNEGSKA (reference sequence). There are 16 residues in the CDR3. The CDR3 loop is CSAPRRVSGANYGYTF.

This chain uses TRBV7-2 with TRBJ1-1; TCRdb selects TRBD1, and the lack of DNA leaves this call unchecked. CDR3 size: 13 residues. Germline assignment: CDR1 SGHTA and CDR2 FQGNSA. The CDR3 loop is CASSMTVFTEAFF.

The gene calls are TRBV29-1 and TRBJ2-7. The germline CDR1 and CDR2 sequences are SQVTM and ANQGSEA. The CDR3 length is 11 residues. CDR3 protein: CSVEETGEQYF.

This chain joins TRBV4-1 and TRBJ2-5; absent DNA, TCRdb's TRBD1 call cannot be checked. The CDR3 covers 15 residues. The germline V gene has CDR1 MGHRA and CDR2 YSYEKL. CDR3 amino acids: CASSERTGSQETQYF.

This clonotype is labeled large (0.1 to 1%) based on frequency. The chain uses TRBV7-9 and TRBJ1-1. Germline V lookup: CDR1 SEHNR, CDR2 FQNEAQ (reference sequence). The CDR3 has 13 amino acids. CDR3 sequence: CASSSPSNTEAFF.

The gene calls are TRBV29-1 and TRBJ2-1; TCRdb indicates TRBD1, and absent DNA this call remains unverified. From germline, CDR1 is SQVTM and CDR2 ANQGSEA. CDR3 length equals 12 residues. The CDR3 protein is CSVYRVGDEQFF.

By frequency, this clonotype registers medium-sized (0.01 to 0.1%). The V gene is TRBV29-1, the J gene TRBJ2-5; lacking DNA, the TRBD1 call made by TCRdb goes unchecked. Germline CDR1 SQVTM, CDR2 ANQGSEA. The CDR3 contains 16 residues. The CDR3 sequence is CSVDGSGTGWPETQYF.

The V call is TRBV5-1, the J call TRBJ2-1; TCRdb's D call of TRBD2 is untestable without DNA. Per the germline V gene, CDR1 is SGHRS and CDR2 is YFSETQ. This CDR3 spans 14 amino acids. CDR3 in amino acids: CASSLVSGMDEQFF.

According to its frequency, this clonotype is medium-sized. The CDR3 loop reads CAISGEGTGILGNTIYF. The chain has TRBV10-3 and TRBJ1-3; TCRdb lists TRBD1, though no DNA is available to test this call. Germline-derived CDR1 and CDR2 are ENHRY and SYGVKD. The CDR3 spans 17 residues.

The chain recombines TRBV3-1 with TRBJ2-5; the D call from TCRdb, TRBD1, cannot be confirmed without DNA. The CDR3 has 17 amino acids. CDR1 is LGHDT, CDR2 YNNKEL, per germline (reference sequence). CDR3 sequence reads: CASSQVKNREAGETQYF.

The rearrangement joins TRBV5-1 to TRBJ2-1; TCRdb picks TRBD1, but there is no DNA to check that call. The CDR3 sequence is 19 residues long. Germline V gives CDR1 SGHRS, CDR2 YFSETQ. CDR3 sequence reads: CASSASFGGPGSSYNEQFF.

By frequency, this clonotype registers large. The V gene is TRBV7-6, the J gene TRBJ1-2; the TRBD1 assignment by TCRdb is unverifiable without DNA. Germline V gene data show CDR1 as SGHVS and CDR2 as FNYEAQ. The CDR3 has 13 amino acids. The CDR3 here is CASSSRGDYGYTF.

The gene calls are TRBV5-6 and TRBJ1-1; TCRdb names TRBD1, which stays unverified in the absence of DNA. This CDR3 has 16 residues. Germline V CDR1 and CDR2: SGHDT, YYEEEE. This chain's CDR3 is CASSPDGQTLNTEAFF. The whole variable domain, remainder taken from reference TRBV5-6 and TRBJ1-1, is DAGVTQSPTHLIKTRGQQVTLRCSPKSGHDTVSWYQQALGQGPQFIFQYYEEEERQRGNFPDRFSGHQFPNYSSELNVNALLLGDSALYLCASSPDGQTLNTEAFFGQGTRLTVV.